This T cell receptor beta chain was captured by sequencing in a study of identical twins. The V and J ends lost 2 bases and 12 bases respectively, with 10 bases between them. The germline gives CDR1 SGHVS, CDR2 FNYEAQ. This CDR3 contains 12 residues. Healthy Caucasians alone served as donors. TCRdb re-called the 5' RACE reads through MiXCR, storing one row per CDR3 protein. The sample records about 720,000 distinct CDR3 sequences, about 18% being singletons. The sample also formed part of further work on T cells expressing NK-cell markers. Per that study: Only alpha-beta TCR T cells were sorted in several experiments, using an anti-gamma-delta TCR antibody. One observes that, in a handful of donors, these clonotypes were also the leading ones within the CD3+CD56-NKG2C+ fraction.

Sequenced input: PBMCs. The TCR sequence derives from a woman in her late teens or twenties in good health. The chain uses TRBV7-6 and TRBJ1-4; D not certain. As DNA, the CDR3 is TGTGCCAGCAGCTTAATTCAGGAGGAACTGTTTTTT. It encodes CASSLIQEELFF.